This T cell receptor (beta chain) was identified during a study of PD-L1 blockade in urothelial cancer. Study information: Male patients with bladder-origin urothelial cancer numbered about nine tenths of the roughly 29. From 0 to 3 prior chemotherapy regimens had been given to the patients. T cell content in blood samples showed a median of around 150,000.

Described time point: peripheral blood 6 weeks after treatment start. This CDR3 comprises 14 residues. V lost 7 bases and J lost 5, with 14 bases in between. CDR1 WSHSY and CDR2 SAAADI come from the germline V gene. Whole-study results and caveats: Tumor-associated blood clones were expanded more by durable-benefit patients at 3 weeks.

Comment on this clone: Antigen specificity is unknown.

TCRdb's copy holds only in-frame clones and misses some; the assay was immunoSEQ multiplex PCR. The sample shows more than 95,000 clones, 86% of them seen only once. This clonotype was sampled from a man over 45 with urothelial cancer. Sequencing used PBMCs, obtained around atezolizumab (anti-PD-L1) treatment. J is TRBJ1-4 and V is TRBV10-2, with D hard to call. CDR3 in DNA: TGCGCCAGCAAGGGTACCGGGATAAATGAAAAACTGTTTTTT. Encoded protein: CASKGTGINEKLFF.